Reported below is one T cell receptor beta chain. Antigen specificity is unknown. Exclusions: uncontrolled infection, other autoimmune disease, pregnancy, lactation. The data are from a study of T cells in Graves' hyperthyroidism and ophthalmopathy. Whole-study findings and limits: Clonotypes that were expanded in thyroid above 0.001 mostly appeared in blood too. Stable hyperthyroidism was separated from ophthalmopathy by a model based on 13 V-J features.

There were TCR beta CDR3 regions amplified from RNA transcripts. HTBI primers drove first-round RT-PCR of the TCR CDR3. MiXCR was run by TCRdb on the multiplex PCR reads, yielding one entry per CDR3 protein. The sample holds about 400,000 distinct CDR3 sequences, around 15% seen once. CDR3 length: 15 amino acids. Trimming left V 5 bases short and J 1 base short, with 14 bases between. The germline V gene encodes CDR1 MDHEN and CDR2 SYDVKM. V usage is TRBV28 and J usage is TRBJ1-1, with D tentatively TRBD1 (6 bases). The TCR was taken from an older woman with Graves' ophthalmopathy. Sequenced: blood. The CDR3 here is CASSLRGAGNTEAFF. In DNA form, the CDR3 reads TGTGCCAGCAGTCTTAGGGGGGCCGGGAACACTGAAGCTTTCTTT.